A selection of T cell receptor beta chains follows, all from one sample in a study of control samples from healthy donors and cancer patients. The protocol was immunoSEQ multiplex PCR, while the TCRdb copy is restricted to in-frame clones and leaves out a portion. The repertoire holds about 190,000 clones, with around 90% as singletons. The specimen sequenced was blood. The receptors shown here come from a man aged 25 to 45 in good health. CDR3s include the opening cysteine and the closing phenylalanine or tryptophan. Each record gives: J gene, CDR3 length, D gene, V gene, clone size, CDR3 protein, CDR3 DNA. The D gene is left open where the match is weak. The size entry is marked missing in some rows and otherwise reads once, few, many or a size class.

J: TRBJ2-1
length: 14
D: -
V: TRBV7-3
size: -
CDR3: CASSLMNGNNEQFF
DNA: TGTGCCAGCAGCTTAATGAACGGGAACAATGAGCAGTTCTTC

J: TRBJ2-3
length: 15
D: TRBD2
V: TRBV5-4
size: -
CDR3: CASSFGGALADTQYF
DNA: TGTGCCAGCAGCTTCGGGGGGGCCTTAGCAGATACGCAGTATTTT

J: TRBJ2-7
length: 11
D: -
V: TRBV20-1
size: -
CDR3: CSVLSSYEQYF
DNA: TGCAGTGTTCTCTCGTCCTACGAGCAGTACTTC

J: TRBJ2-2
length: 13
D: -
V: TRBV6-5
size: -
CDR3: CASRSKNTGELFF
DNA: TGTGCCAGCAGGTCCAAGAACACCGGGGAGCTGTTTTTT

J: TRBJ1-1
length: 15
D: TRBD1
V: TRBV15
size: few
CDR3: CATSSPFTGGTEAFF
DNA: TGTGCCACCAGCAGCCCATTTACAGGGGGCACTGAAGCTTTCTTT

J: TRBJ1-1
length: 15
D: -
V: TRBV18
size: -
CDR3: CASSPRAGSLGEAFF
DNA: TGTGCCAGCTCACCTAGGGCGGGCAGCCTTGGGGAAGCTTTCTTT

J: TRBJ1-1
length: 13
D: -
V: TRBV4-2
size: few
CDR3: CASSQEVDTEAFF
DNA: TGTGCCAGCAGCCAAGAGGTCGACACTGAAGCTTTCTTT

J: TRBJ1-2
length: 13
D: TRBD1
V: TRBV6-6
size: -
CDR3: CASTEDRGYGYTF
DNA: TGTGCCAGCACCGAAGACAGGGGCTATGGCTACACCTTC

J: TRBJ2-7
length: 15
D: -
V: TRBV6-5
size: -
CDR3: CAIFRSASAAGEQYF
DNA: TGTGCCATCTTTCGTTCGGCTAGCGCTGCGGGGGAGCAGTACTTC

J: TRBJ1-5
length: 17
D: -
V: TRBV19
size: -
CDR3: CASSIYNRVPHNQPQHF
DNA: TGTGCCAGTAGTATATACAACAGGGTGCCCCACAATCAGCCCCAGCATTTT

J: TRBJ2-7
length: 14
D: -
V: TRBV9
size: -
CDR3: CASSVVDSGDEQYF
DNA: TGTGCCAGCAGCGTAGTGGACAGTGGGGACGAGCAGTACTTC

J: TRBJ2-1
length: 16
D: -
V: TRBV5-5
size: -
CDR3: CASSLGLTPSYNEQFF
DNA: TGTGCCAGCAGCTTGGGACTGACACCCTCCTACAATGAGCAGTTCTTC

J: TRBJ2-6
length: 17
D: -
V: TRBV30
size: -
CDR3: CAWSSGTGHSGANVLTF
DNA: TGTGCCTGGAGTAGCGGGACAGGTCACTCTGGGGCCAACGTCCTGACTTTC

J: TRBJ1-1
length: 11
D: -
V: TRBV20-1
size: -
CDR3: CSARENTEAFF
DNA: TGCAGTGCTAGGGAGAACACTGAAGCTTTCTTT

J: TRBJ2-1
length: 15
D: -
V: TRBV19
size: -
CDR3: CASSSGAAFINEQFF
DNA: TGTGCCAGTAGTAGCGGGGCAGCCTTTATCAATGAGCAGTTCTTC

J: TRBJ2-2
length: 17
D: TRBD2
V: TRBV27
size: -
CDR3: CASSPGLAVTNTGELFF
DNA: TGTGCCAGCAGTCCAGGACTAGCGGTGACTAACACCGGGGAGCTGTTTTTT

J: TRBJ1-2
length: 13
D: -
V: TRBV12-3/TRBV12-4
size: -
CDR3: CASSLAGSYGYTF
DNA: TGTGCCAGCAGTTTAGCAGGGAGCTATGGCTACACCTTC

J: TRBJ2-5
length: 16
D: TRBD2
V: TRBV11-2
size: -
CDR3: CASSPRLAGIQETQYF
DNA: TGTGCCAGCAGCCCCAGACTAGCGGGGATCCAAGAGACCCAGTACTTC

J: TRBJ1-3
length: 17
D: -
V: TRBV7-9
size: -
CDR3: CASSSPPLGDSGNTIYF
DNA: TGTGCCAGCAGCTCACCACCCCTAGGCGACTCTGGAAACACCATATATTTT

J: TRBJ2-2
length: 12
D: -
V: TRBV6-5
size: -
CDR3: CASRTTYGELFF
DNA: TGTGCCAGCAGGACCACATACGGGGAGCTGTTTTTT

J: TRBJ2-7
length: 11
D: -
V: TRBV20-1
size: many
CDR3: CSASLGNEQYF
DNA: TGCAGTGCTAGTTTGGGCAACGAGCAGTACTTC

J: TRBJ2-2
length: 15
D: -
V: TRBV30
size: -
CDR3: CAWKATSVGTGELFF
DNA: TGTGCCTGGAAGGCGACGAGCGTCGGCACCGGGGAGCTGTTTTTT

J: TRBJ1-1
length: 13
D: -
V: TRBV9
size: -
CDR3: CASSAGGWTEAFF
DNA: TGTGCCAGCAGCGCTGGAGGGTGGACTGAAGCTTTCTTT

J: TRBJ1-5
length: 15
D: -
V: TRBV27
size: -
CDR3: CASRRSLGGNQPQHF
DNA: TGTGCCAGCAGAAGATCCTTGGGGGGCAATCAGCCCCAGCATTTT

J: TRBJ1-6
length: 16
D: TRBD1
V: TRBV28
size: -
CDR3: CASSYSGTGTYSPLHF
DNA: TGTGCCAGCAGCTATAGTGGGACAGGGACATATTCACCCCTCCACTTT

J: TRBJ1-2
length: 15
D: -
V: TRBV3-1/TRBV3-2
size: -
CDR3: CASSHLQGSVNGYTF
DNA: TGTGCCAGCAGCCACCTACAGGGTAGTGTGAACGGCTACACCTTC

J: TRBJ2-7
length: 15
D: TRBD1
V: TRBV14
size: -
CDR3: CASSPGGQAPYEQYF
DNA: TGTGCCAGCAGCCCTGGGGGACAGGCCCCATACGAGCAGTACTTC

J: TRBJ1-1
length: 13
D: -
V: TRBV7-9
size: -
CDR3: CASSRVTNTEAFF
DNA: TGTGCCAGCAGCCGCGTTACGAACACTGAAGCTTTCTTT

J: TRBJ2-1
length: 14
D: -
V: TRBV7-9
size: -
CDR3: CASSETVGVWEQFF
DNA: TGTGCCAGCAGCGAAACGGTCGGGGTGTGGGAGCAGTTCTTC

J: TRBJ2-3
length: 12
D: -
V: TRBV11-2
size: -
CDR3: CASSRVTDTQYF
DNA: TGTGCCAGCAGCCGGGTCACAGATACGCAGTATTTT

J: TRBJ1-2
length: 11
D: -
V: TRBV19
size: -
CDR3: CASSLLGGYTF
DNA: TGTGCCAGTAGTCTCCTTGGTGGCTACACCTTC

J: TRBJ2-3
length: 15
D: -
V: TRBV7-8
size: -
CDR3: CASSLVRGRTDTQYF
DNA: TGTGCCAGCAGCTTAGTGAGGGGAAGGACAGATACGCAGTATTTT

J: TRBJ1-3
length: 15
D: -
V: TRBV4-1
size: -
CDR3: CASSQANQGGNTIYF
DNA: TGCGCCAGCAGCCAAGCTAACCAGGGAGGAAACACCATATATTTT

J: TRBJ2-5
length: 16
D: -
V: TRBV2
size: -
CDR3: CASRDRIGTGKETQYF
DNA: TGTGCCAGCAGGGATAGAATAGGGACGGGAAAAGAGACCCAGTACTTC

J: TRBJ1-3
length: 18
D: -
V: TRBV5-8
size: -
CDR3: CASSLDTRQTNSGNTIYF
DNA: TGTGCCAGCAGCTTGGATACGCGGCAGACAAACTCTGGAAACACCATATATTTT

J: TRBJ1-1
length: 16
D: TRBD1
V: TRBV30
size: -
CDR3: CAWSVPKGTANTEAFF
DNA: TGTGCCTGGAGTGTACCTAAGGGGACAGCGAACACTGAAGCTTTCTTT

J: TRBJ1-1
length: 12
D: -
V: TRBV12-3/TRBV12-4
size: -
CDR3: CASSPGTVGAFF
DNA: TGTGCCAGCAGTCCAGGGACGGTCGGAGCTTTCTTT

J: TRBJ2-3
length: 18
D: TRBD2
V: TRBV3-1/TRBV3-2
size: -
CDR3: CASSQERLAGGRTDTQYF
DNA: TGTGCCAGCAGCCAAGAGAGGCTAGCGGGGGGCCGCACAGATACGCAGTATTTT

J: TRBJ2-1
length: 12
D: -
V: TRBV30
size: -
CDR3: CAWNAGIGEQFF
DNA: TGTGCCTGGAACGCAGGGATTGGTGAGCAGTTCTTC

J: TRBJ1-1
length: 13
D: -
V: TRBV30
size: -
CDR3: CAWTNLGNTEAFF
DNA: TGTGCCTGGACCAACCTGGGGAACACTGAAGCTTTCTTT

J: TRBJ2-1
length: 18
D: TRBD2
V: TRBV5-8
size: -
CDR3: CASSSGRVAHSSYNEQFF
DNA: TGTGCCAGCAGCTCTGGGAGGGTAGCGCACAGCTCCTACAATGAGCAGTTCTTC

J: TRBJ1-4
length: 16
D: -
V: TRBV27
size: -
CDR3: CAGQAYRDNAFAKLFF
DNA: TGTGCCGGCCAAGCTTACCGGGACAACGCTTTTGCAAAACTGTTTTTT

J: TRBJ2-2
length: 14
D: -
V: TRBV7-3
size: -
CDR3: CASSLAGNTGELFF
DNA: TGTGCCAGCAGCTTAGCCGGGAACACCGGGGAGCTGTTTTTT

J: TRBJ1-6
length: 15
D: -
V: TRBV10-3
size: -
CDR3: CAISESGDYNSPLHF
DNA: TGTGCCATCAGTGAGTCGGGGGACTATAATTCACCCCTCCACTTT

J: TRBJ1-1
length: 14
D: -
V: TRBV5-1
size: -
CDR3: CASSLSRFRTEAFF
DNA: TGCGCCAGCAGCTTGTCCCGGTTTCGGACTGAAGCTTTCTTT

J: TRBJ1-1
length: 14
D: -
V: TRBV5-6
size: -
CDR3: CASSPDRWDTEAFF
DNA: TGTGCCAGCAGCCCGGATCGATGGGACACTGAAGCTTTCTTT

J: TRBJ1-2
length: 15
D: -
V: TRBV18
size: -
CDR3: CASSPSPVPNYGYTF
DNA: TGTGCCAGCTCACCTAGCCCGGTACCTAACTATGGCTACACCTTC

J: TRBJ1-2
length: 14
D: TRBD1
V: TRBV14
size: -
CDR3: CASSQAGTGYGYTF
DNA: TGTGCCAGCAGCCAGGCCGGGACAGGCTATGGCTACACCTTC

J: TRBJ2-3
length: 16
D: TRBD1
V: TRBV5-1
size: -
CDR3: CASSLVSDRFTDTQYF
DNA: TGCGCCAGCAGCTTGGTTTCGGACAGGTTCACAGATACGCAGTATTTT

J: TRBJ1-1
length: 10
D: -
V: TRBV1
size: few
CDR3: CTSRGFPAFF
DNA: TGCACCAGCAGGGGTTTTCCAGCTTTCTTT

J: TRBJ1-4
length: 14
D: -
V: TRBV5-1
size: -
CDR3: CASSLGQGSEKLFF
DNA: TGCGCCAGCAGCTTGGGTCAGGGTAGCGAAAAACTGTTTTTT

J: TRBJ2-2
length: 16
D: TRBD1
V: TRBV6-2/TRBV6-3
size: few
CDR3: CASSYQGQGLTGELFF
DNA: TGTGCCAGCAGTTACCAGGGACAGGGCCTCACCGGGGAGCTGTTTTTT

J: TRBJ1-6
length: 16
D: -
V: TRBV6-1
size: -
CDR3: CASSEDTGLINSPLHF
DNA: TGTGCCAGCAGTGAAGATACAGGGCTCATCAACTCACCCCTCCACTTT

J: TRBJ1-1
length: 14
D: -
V: TRBV2
size: -
CDR3: CASTKQGMNTEAFF
DNA: TGTGCCAGCACTAAACAGGGCATGAACACTGAAGCTTTCTTT

J: TRBJ1-1
length: 15
D: -
V: TRBV5-5
size: -
CDR3: CASSLRQQMNTEAFF
DNA: TGTGCCAGCAGCTTGAGGCAACAGATGAACACTGAAGCTTTCTTT

J: TRBJ1-6
length: 14
D: TRBD1
V: TRBV6-5
size: -
CDR3: CASSSDRGRSPLHF
DNA: TGTGCCAGCAGTTCGGACAGGGGTCGATCACCCCTCCACTTT

J: TRBJ1-2
length: 11
D: -
V: TRBV2
size: -
CDR3: CASSQDYGYTF
DNA: TGTGCCAGCAGCCAAGACTATGGCTACACCTTC

J: TRBJ1-1
length: 15
D: TRBD1
V: TRBV5-1
size: -
CDR3: CASSFDRDLNTEAFF
DNA: TGCGCCAGCAGCTTCGACAGGGACTTGAACACTGAAGCTTTCTTT

J: TRBJ1-1
length: 12
D: -
V: TRBV6-6
size: once
CDR3: CASSYRNTEAFF
DNA: TGTGCCAGCAGTTATAGGAACACTGAAGCTTTCTTT

J: TRBJ2-7
length: 12
D: TRBD1
V: TRBV11-2
size: -
CDR3: CASSDRGYEQYF
DNA: TGTGCCAGCAGCGACAGGGGGTACGAGCAGTACTTC